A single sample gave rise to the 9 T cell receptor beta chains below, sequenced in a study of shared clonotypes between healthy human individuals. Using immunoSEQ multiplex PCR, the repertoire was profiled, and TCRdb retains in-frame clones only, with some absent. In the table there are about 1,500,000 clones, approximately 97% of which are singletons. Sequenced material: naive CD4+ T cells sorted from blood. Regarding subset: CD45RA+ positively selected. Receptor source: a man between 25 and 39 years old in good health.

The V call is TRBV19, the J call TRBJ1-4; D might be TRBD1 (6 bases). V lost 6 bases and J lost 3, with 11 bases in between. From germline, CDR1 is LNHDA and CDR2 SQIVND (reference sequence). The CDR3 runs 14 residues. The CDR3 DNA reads TGTGCCAGTAGCTCGACAGGATCTAATGAAAAACTGTTTTTT. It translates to CASSSTGSNEKLFF.

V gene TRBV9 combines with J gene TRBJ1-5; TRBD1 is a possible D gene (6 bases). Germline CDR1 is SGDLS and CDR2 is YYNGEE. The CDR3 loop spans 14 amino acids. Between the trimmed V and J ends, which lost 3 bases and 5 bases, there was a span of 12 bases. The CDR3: CASSGGGVDQPQHF. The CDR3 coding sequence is TGTGCCAGCAGCGGAGGGGGAGTCGATCAGCCCCAGCATTTT.

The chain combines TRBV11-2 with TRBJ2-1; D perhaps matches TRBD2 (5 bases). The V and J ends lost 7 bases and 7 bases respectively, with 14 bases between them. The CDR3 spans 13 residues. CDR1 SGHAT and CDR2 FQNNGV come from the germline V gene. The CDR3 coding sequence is TGTGCCAGCAACAAAAAAACGGGAAATGAGCAGTTCTTC. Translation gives CASNKKTGNEQFF.

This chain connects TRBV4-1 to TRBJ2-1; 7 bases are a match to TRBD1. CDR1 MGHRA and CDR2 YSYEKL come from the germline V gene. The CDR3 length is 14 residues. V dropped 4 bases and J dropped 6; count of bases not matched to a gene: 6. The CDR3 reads CASSPPTGFNEQFF. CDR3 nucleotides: TGCGCCAGCAGCCCACCGACAGGGTTCAATGAGCAGTTCTTC.

The CDR3 region is CASSQDHLRLAGLTGELFF. The CDR3 nucleotides read TGTGCCAGCAGCCAAGATCATCTCAGACTAGCCGGACTCACCGGGGAGCTGTTTTTT. The rearrangement joins TRBV14 to TRBJ2-2, with TRBD2 matching over 7 bases. Germline V gene lookup returns CDR1 SGHDN and CDR2 FVKESK. The junction had 14 bases not matched to a gene; V was cut back by 0 bases and J by 4 bases. There are 19 residues in the CDR3.

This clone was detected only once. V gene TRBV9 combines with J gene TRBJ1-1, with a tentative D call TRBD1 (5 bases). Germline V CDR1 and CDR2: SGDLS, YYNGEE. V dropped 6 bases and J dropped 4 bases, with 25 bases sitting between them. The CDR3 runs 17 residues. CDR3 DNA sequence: TGTGCCAGCACCGACGGAGACGGGGACCCGAAGGCCACTGAAGCTTTCTTT. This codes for CASTDGDGDPKATEAFF.

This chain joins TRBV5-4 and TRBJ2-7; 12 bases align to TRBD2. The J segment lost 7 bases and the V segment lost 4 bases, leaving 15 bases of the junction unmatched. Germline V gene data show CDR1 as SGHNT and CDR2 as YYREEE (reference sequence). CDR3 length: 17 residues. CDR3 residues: CASSGGRGLAGAWEQYF. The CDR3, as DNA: TGTGCCAGCAGCGGGGGGAGGGGACTAGCGGGCGCTTGGGAGCAGTACTTC. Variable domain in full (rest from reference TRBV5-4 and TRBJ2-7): ETGVTQSPTHLIKTRGQQVTLRCSSQSGHNTVSWYQQALGQGPQFIFQYYREEENGRGNFPPRFSGLQFPNYSSELNVNALELDDSALYLCASSGGRGLAGAWEQYFGPGTRLTVT.

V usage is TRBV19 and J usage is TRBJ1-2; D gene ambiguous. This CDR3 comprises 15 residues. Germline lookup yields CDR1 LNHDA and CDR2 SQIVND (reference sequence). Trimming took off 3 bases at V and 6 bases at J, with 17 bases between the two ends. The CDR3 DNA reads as TGTGCCAGTAGTATCGGGCAGGCTACTAGGAATGGCTACACCTTC. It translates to CASSIGQATRNGYTF.

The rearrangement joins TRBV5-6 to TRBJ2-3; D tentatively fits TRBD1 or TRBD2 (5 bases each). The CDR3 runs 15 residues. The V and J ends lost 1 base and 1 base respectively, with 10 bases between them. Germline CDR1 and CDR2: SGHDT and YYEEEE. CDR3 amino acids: CASSLFPGRTDTQYF. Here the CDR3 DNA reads TGTGCCAGCAGCTTGTTTCCGGGGCGCACAGATACGCAGTATTTT.